A selection of T cell receptor beta chains follows, all from one sample in a study of Tregs in tolerant kidney transplant recipients. Only in-frame clones appear in the TCRdb table, and some are missing; sequencing was by immunoSEQ multiplex PCR. This sample has some 250,000 clones, with approximately 84% found just once. Sequences were obtained from CD4+ T cells from blood. The receptors were sampled from a human donor in good health. Both conserved end residues are part of each CDR3. The order of the fields is V gene, J gene, clone size, D gene, CDR3 DNA, CDR3 protein. The D gene is left open where the match is weak. Rows give clone size only sometimes, using once, few, many, or a class for an expanded clone.

v_call: TRBV6-5
j_call: TRBJ1-1
clone_size: once
d_call: -
cdr3_nt: TGTGCCAGCGGTAGGGGGTTGAACACTGAAGCTTTCTTT
cdr3_aa: CASGRGLNTEAFF

v_call: TRBV5-6
j_call: TRBJ2-7
clone_size: -
d_call: -
cdr3_nt: TGTGCCAGCAGCGGGAGGGGGCCCTCCTACGAGCAGTACTTC
cdr3_aa: CASSGRGPSYEQYF

v_call: TRBV18
j_call: TRBJ1-3
clone_size: -
d_call: TRBD1
cdr3_nt: TGTGCCAGCTCACCGCGACAGGGACGGGGAAACACCATATATTTT
cdr3_aa: CASSPRQGRGNTIYF

v_call: TRBV11-2
j_call: TRBJ2-2
clone_size: -
d_call: TRBD1
cdr3_nt: TGTGCCAGCAGCAGGACAGGGACCTCTCTAAACACCGGGGAGCTGTTTTTT
cdr3_aa: CASSRTGTSLNTGELFF

v_call: TRBV2
j_call: TRBJ2-7
clone_size: -
d_call: TRBD1
cdr3_nt: TGTGCCGACGGACAGGGGGCGGATGAGCAGTACTTC
cdr3_aa: CADGQGADEQYF

v_call: TRBV2
j_call: TRBJ1-2
clone_size: -
d_call: -
cdr3_nt: TGTGCCAGCAGTGAAGCGACGGGGGACTATGGCTACACCTTC
cdr3_aa: CASSEATGDYGYTF

v_call: TRBV7-8
j_call: TRBJ2-5
clone_size: -
d_call: -
cdr3_nt: TGTGCCAGCAGTCCCGTCACTCTGGGGACCCAGTACTTC
cdr3_aa: CASSPVTLGTQYF

v_call: TRBV2
j_call: TRBJ2-1
clone_size: few
d_call: TRBD2
cdr3_nt: TGTGCCAGCAGCAACGAAGCGGGAGAGGTCAATGAGCAGTTCTTC
cdr3_aa: CASSNEAGEVNEQFF

v_call: TRBV2
j_call: TRBJ2-3
clone_size: -
d_call: -
cdr3_nt: TGTGCCAGCGGGGGGACTAGCACAGATACGCAGTATTTT
cdr3_aa: CASGGTSTDTQYF

v_call: TRBV2
j_call: TRBJ1-5
clone_size: -
d_call: -
cdr3_nt: TGTGCCAGCAAGACAGGCTCTAGCAATCAGCCCCAGCATTTT
cdr3_aa: CASKTGSSNQPQHF

v_call: TRBV5-1
j_call: TRBJ2-7
clone_size: -
d_call: TRBD1
cdr3_nt: TGCGCCAGCAGCGCCCCGGGACAGGGTGGTGAGCAGTACTTC
cdr3_aa: CASSAPGQGGEQYF

v_call: TRBV11-1
j_call: TRBJ1-6
clone_size: -
d_call: TRBD1
cdr3_nt: TGTGCCAGCAGCCGGGACAGGGAGGGTTCACCCCTCCACTTT
cdr3_aa: CASSRDREGSPLHF

v_call: TRBV19
j_call: TRBJ1-2
clone_size: -
d_call: -
cdr3_nt: TGTGCCAGTAGTACCCCCGGGGGGGCGACGGGGAAGGGCTACACCTTC
cdr3_aa: CASSTPGGATGKGYTF

v_call: TRBV4-2
j_call: TRBJ2-3
clone_size: -
d_call: TRBD2
cdr3_nt: TGTGCCAGCAGCCCTACTAATCTAGCGGGGGCAGATACGCAGTATTTT
cdr3_aa: CASSPTNLAGADTQYF

v_call: TRBV6-5
j_call: TRBJ2-3
clone_size: -
d_call: -
cdr3_nt: TGTGCCAGCAGTTATAGGGCGGGACGCACAGATACGCAGTATTTT
cdr3_aa: CASSYRAGRTDTQYF

v_call: TRBV10-3
j_call: TRBJ2-3
clone_size: -
d_call: -
cdr3_nt: TGTGCCATCATGGGGGTGGGAGACTCAGAGGATTCAGATACGCAGTATTTT
cdr3_aa: CAIMGVGDSEDSDTQYF

v_call: TRBV5-4
j_call: TRBJ1-6
clone_size: -
d_call: TRBD1
cdr3_nt: TGTGCCAGCAGGATCGGGACAGGGAGGATAATGGGTTCACCCCTCCACTTT
cdr3_aa: CASRIGTGRIMGSPLHF

v_call: TRBV6-6
j_call: TRBJ1-5
clone_size: once
d_call: -
cdr3_nt: TGTGCCAGCAGTTTGGGCGATCAGCCCCAGCATTTT
cdr3_aa: CASSLGDQPQHF

v_call: TRBV4-1
j_call: TRBJ2-7
clone_size: many
d_call: -
cdr3_nt: TGCGCCAGCAGCCGGGACACGGTGTTCTACGAGCAGTACTTC
cdr3_aa: CASSRDTVFYEQYF

v_call: TRBV19
j_call: TRBJ2-5
clone_size: -
d_call: -
cdr3_nt: TGTGCCAGTAGTAAAGTAGGGGTGAAAGAGACCCAGTACTTC
cdr3_aa: CASSKVGVKETQYF

v_call: TRBV7-9
j_call: TRBJ1-5
clone_size: -
d_call: TRBD1
cdr3_nt: TGTGCCAGCGGATCCGGGACAGGGGACAATCAGCCCCAGCATTTT
cdr3_aa: CASGSGTGDNQPQHF

v_call: TRBV29-1
j_call: TRBJ1-1
clone_size: once
d_call: -
cdr3_nt: TGCAGCTCGACCCGGGACACACTCCAAGCTTTCTTT
cdr3_aa: CSSTRDTLQAFF

v_call: TRBV10-1
j_call: TRBJ2-4
clone_size: -
d_call: TRBD2
cdr3_nt: TGCGCCAGCAGTGAGGGAGCTAGCGGAAACATTCAGTACTTC
cdr3_aa: CASSEGASGNIQYF

v_call: TRBV5-1
j_call: TRBJ2-1
clone_size: few
d_call: TRBD2
cdr3_nt: TGCGCCAGCAGCTATGTGGCGGGAGAGGCCAATGAGCAGTTCTTC
cdr3_aa: CASSYVAGEANEQFF

v_call: TRBV19
j_call: TRBJ2-7
clone_size: -
d_call: TRBD2
cdr3_nt: TGTGCCAGTAGTAGGGCTAGCGGCCACGAGCAGTACTTC
cdr3_aa: CASSRASGHEQYF

v_call: TRBV27
j_call: TRBJ1-4
clone_size: -
d_call: -
cdr3_nt: TGTGCCAGCAGTTTTCGACGGGCAACTAATGAAAAACTGTTTTTT
cdr3_aa: CASSFRRATNEKLFF

v_call: TRBV4-2
j_call: TRBJ2-1
clone_size: -
d_call: -
cdr3_nt: TGTGCCAGCAGCCAGAAGAACCCGGGACAAGGGCTCCTCAATGAGCAGTTCTTC
cdr3_aa: CASSQKNPGQGLLNEQFF

v_call: TRBV13
j_call: TRBJ1-1
clone_size: few
d_call: -
cdr3_nt: TGTGCCAGCAGTCCCGGGCGGCTACAGCAAGCTTTCTTT
cdr3_aa: CASSPGRLQQAFF

v_call: TRBV2
j_call: TRBJ2-7
clone_size: -
d_call: -
cdr3_nt: TGTGCCAGCAGGGTTCTAATTTACGAGCAGTACTTC
cdr3_aa: CASRVLIYEQYF

v_call: TRBV7-7
j_call: TRBJ2-5
clone_size: -
d_call: -
cdr3_nt: TGTGCCAGCAGCTTAGCAAGGGGGATGGCGGAGACCCAGTACTTC
cdr3_aa: CASSLARGMAETQYF

v_call: TRBV18
j_call: TRBJ1-3
clone_size: few
d_call: -
cdr3_nt: TGTGCCAGCTCACCGACGGACTCTGGAAACACCATATATTTT
cdr3_aa: CASSPTDSGNTIYF

v_call: TRBV11-2
j_call: TRBJ2-3
clone_size: -
d_call: TRBD2
cdr3_nt: TGTGCCAGCAGAGGACTAGCAAAGAGCACAGATACGCAGTATTTT
cdr3_aa: CASRGLAKSTDTQYF

v_call: TRBV6-6
j_call: TRBJ2-7
clone_size: -
d_call: -
cdr3_nt: TGTGCCAGCAGTTACTCGGGCCACCCCTGGGAGCAGTACTTC
cdr3_aa: CASSYSGHPWEQYF

v_call: TRBV18
j_call: TRBJ2-1
clone_size: -
d_call: TRBD2
cdr3_nt: TGTGCCAGCTCACCGGGCGGGAGCTCCTACAATGAGCAGTTCTTC
cdr3_aa: CASSPGGSSYNEQFF

v_call: TRBV4-1
j_call: TRBJ1-3
clone_size: few
d_call: TRBD1
cdr3_nt: TGCGCCAGCACAGACCAGGGGGCATCTGGAAACACCATATATTTT
cdr3_aa: CASTDQGASGNTIYF

v_call: TRBV2
j_call: TRBJ2-3
clone_size: -
d_call: TRBD1
cdr3_nt: TGTGCCAGCAGTTATCCGTTACGGGACAGGGGGAGTACAGATACGCAGTATTTT
cdr3_aa: CASSYPLRDRGSTDTQYF

v_call: TRBV6-5
j_call: TRBJ1-4
clone_size: -
d_call: TRBD1
cdr3_nt: TGTGCCTCCCAAGACAGGGAAAAAGAAAAACTGTTTTTT
cdr3_aa: CASQDREKEKLFF

v_call: TRBV4-1
j_call: TRBJ1-6
clone_size: -
d_call: -
cdr3_nt: TGCGCCAGCAGCCAAGAACCCCCCTCGTTCTTGGATTCACCCCTCCACTTT
cdr3_aa: CASSQEPPSFLDSPLHF

v_call: TRBV15
j_call: TRBJ1-2
clone_size: -
d_call: -
cdr3_nt: TGTGCCACCGATCGTTATACAGGGACTGGCTACACCTTC
cdr3_aa: CATDRYTGTGYTF

v_call: TRBV5-6
j_call: TRBJ1-2
clone_size: -
d_call: -
cdr3_nt: TGTGCCAGCAGCTTCGGCAGATATGGCTACACCTTC
cdr3_aa: CASSFGRYGYTF

v_call: TRBV2
j_call: TRBJ1-4
clone_size: few
d_call: -
cdr3_nt: TGTGCCAGCAAACGGGTTGCAACTAATGAAAAACTGTTTTTT
cdr3_aa: CASKRVATNEKLFF

v_call: TRBV6-6
j_call: TRBJ1-4
clone_size: -
d_call: TRBD1
cdr3_nt: TGTGCCAGCAGTTACTGGGGACAGGTAGATGAAAAACTGTTTTTT
cdr3_aa: CASSYWGQVDEKLFF

v_call: TRBV19
j_call: TRBJ2-6
clone_size: -
d_call: -
cdr3_nt: TGTGCCAGTAGTTCAATGGCAGGGGCCAACGTCCTGACTTTC
cdr3_aa: CASSSMAGANVLTF

v_call: TRBV30
j_call: TRBJ1-1
clone_size: -
d_call: -
cdr3_nt: TGTGCCTGGAGTAGAGACAGTTTGTCCACTGAAGCTTTCTTT
cdr3_aa: CAWSRDSLSTEAFF

v_call: TRBV30
j_call: TRBJ1-1
clone_size: -
d_call: -
cdr3_nt: TGTGCCTGGAGTGTACCCCACGCTAATCGACAGAGCATTGAAGCTTTCTTT
cdr3_aa: CAWSVPHANRQSIEAFF

v_call: TRBV4-2
j_call: TRBJ1-2
clone_size: -
d_call: -
cdr3_nt: TGTGCCAGCAGCCAAGGGGCAGCCCCCCCTTATGGCTACACCTTC
cdr3_aa: CASSQGAAPPYGYTF

v_call: TRBV9
j_call: TRBJ2-2
clone_size: -
d_call: TRBD1
cdr3_nt: TGTGCCAGCAGCGGCCGAGGGACAGCGAACACCGGGGAGCTGTTTTTT
cdr3_aa: CASSGRGTANTGELFF

v_call: TRBV5-1
j_call: TRBJ2-3
clone_size: -
d_call: -
cdr3_nt: TGCGCCAGCAGCTTGGACAGCCCTGCCACAAATACGCAGTATTTT
cdr3_aa: CASSLDSPATNTQYF

v_call: TRBV29-1
j_call: TRBJ2-3
clone_size: -
d_call: -
cdr3_nt: TGCAGCGTTGAACCGGACCGTGGGGATACGCAGTATTTT
cdr3_aa: CSVEPDRGDTQYF

v_call: TRBV18
j_call: TRBJ1-4
clone_size: -
d_call: -
cdr3_nt: TGTGCCAGCTCACGTGGTGGGCATGAAAAACTGTTTTTT
cdr3_aa: CASSRGGHEKLFF

v_call: TRBV5-6
j_call: TRBJ2-7
clone_size: -
d_call: -
cdr3_nt: TGTGCCAGCACCTTGTGGGGGGCCTCCTACGAGCAGTACTTC
cdr3_aa: CASTLWGASYEQYF

v_call: TRBV9
j_call: TRBJ2-7
clone_size: -
d_call: TRBD2
cdr3_nt: TGTGCCAGCAGCGTAGAAGCGGGGAGCTCCTACGAGCAGTACTTC
cdr3_aa: CASSVEAGSSYEQYF